What follows are 7 T cell receptor beta chains derived from one specimen sequenced in a study of blood T cell repertoires in COVID-19. TCRdb keeps only in-frame clones here, not all; method: immunoSEQ multiplex PCR. In the table there are approximately 160,000 clones, 65% to 85% of which are singletons. Material: peripheral blood. The origin of the receptors is a woman older than 75 with acute or convalescent COVID-19.

The V and J genes are TRBV4-1 and TRBJ1-6; 8 nucleotides match TRBD1. Germline CDR1 reads MGHRA; CDR2 reads YSYEKL. CDR3 size: 19 residues. With 0 bases clipped from V and 10 bases from J, the junction kept 17 bases outside the gene matches. CDR3 sequence (DNA): TGCGCCAGCAGCCAAGACTCTGGCAGGGGGCGTACCTGGAACTCACCCCTCCACTTT. Amino acids: CASSQDSGRGRTWNSPLHF.

The rearrangement joins TRBV6-5 to TRBJ1-6, with a weak D call TRBD1 (6 bases). V gave up 6 bases and J gave up 5 bases, with 11 bases separating them. The CDR3 runs to 14 residues. CDR1 MNHEY and CDR2 SVGAGI come from the germline V gene. The chain's CDR3 is CASSIGQHNSPLHF. The CDR3 nucleotides read TGTGCCAGCAGCATCGGACAGCATAATTCACCCCTCCACTTT.

The chain employs TRBV12-3 or TRBV12-4 and TRBJ1-4; D is perhaps TRBD1 (6 bases). Deletions cut 5 bases from V and 8 bases from J, with 12 bases between. The CDR3 is 13 residues long. CDR3 nucleotides: TGTGCCAGCAGTAGCCAGGACAGCGAAAAACTGTTTTTT. It codes for CASSSQDSEKLFF.

This clone was detected a few times. The chain couples TRBV11-1 to TRBJ2-3, with 9 positions matching TRBD2. CDR1 is SGHAT and CDR2 is FQDESV in the germline V gene (reference sequence). The length of the CDR3 is 15 residues. The V gene end was trimmed by 1 base and the J gene end by 4 bases; junction bases not matched to a gene: 3. CDR3 in amino acids: CASSLGSGSADTQYF. The CDR3 nucleotides read TGTGCCAGCAGCTTAGGTAGCGGGAGCGCAGATACGCAGTATTTT.

The J gene is TRBJ1-2, the V gene TRBV10-2; the D gene is possibly TRBD1 (6 bases). The germline V and J ends were trimmed by 6 bases and 2 bases, with 10 bases remaining between them. Germline-derived CDR1 and CDR2 are WSHSY and SAAADI. This CDR3 spans 13 amino acids. Here the CDR3 DNA reads TGCGCCAGCAGCGAGGGACACAACTATGGCTACACCTTC. Amino acids: CASSEGHNYGYTF.

This sequence joins TRBV2 and TRBJ2-2; the match to TRBD1 covers 8 bases. V lost 3 bases and J lost 6; bases outside the gene matches: 6. Germline lookup yields CDR1 SNHLY and CDR2 FYNNEI. This CDR3 is built from 15 residues. The CDR3 DNA reads as TGTGCCAGCAGTGAGCAGGGGGCCGGGGCCGGGGAGCTGTTTTTT. Its translation is CASSEQGAGAGELFF.

The chain combines TRBV27 with TRBJ1-1; 8 bases match TRBD1. CDR3 length: 15 residues. Germline values: CDR1 MNHEY, CDR2 SMNVEV (reference sequence). The V segment lost 5 bases and the J segment 4 bases; nucleotides outside the gene matches: 9. Here the CDR3 reads CASSRQTGDRTEAFF. As DNA, the CDR3 is TGTGCCAGCAGTCGACAGACAGGGGATCGCACTGAAGCTTTCTTT.